The 19 T cell receptor beta chains presented below share a single source sample, sequenced in a study of vaccination effects on CD4 cells after COVID-19. These TCRs' antigens remain unknown. The method was immunoSEQ multiplex PCR; TCRdb's version includes in-frame clones alone and lacks a portion of them. Here the sample spans tens of thousands of clones, around 73% being singletons. On roughly day 10 of culture, CD4+ T cells were separated out. This sample comprised CD4+ T cells from PBMCs cultured without peptide, obtained before COVID-19 vaccination. These receptors were taken from a human donor who received a COVID-19 vaccine.

The V call is TRBV30, the J call TRBJ2-5, with 8 bases that match TRBD2. After removal of 7 bases from V and 5 bases from J, the junction contained 9 bases not matched to a gene. Per germline, CDR1 GTSNPN and CDR2 SVGIG (reference sequence). The CDR3 covers 13 residues. The CDR3 loop is CASTGGPGETQYF. The CDR3 nucleotides read TGTGCCTCTACGGGGGGGCCAGGGGAGACCCAGTACTTC. The entire variable domain, with the rest obtained from reference TRBV30 and TRBJ2-5, is as follows: SQTIHQWPATLVQPVGSPLSLECTVEGTSNPNLYWYRQAAGRGLQLLFYSVGIGQISSEVPQNLSASRPQDRQFILSSKKLLLSDSGFYLCASTGGPGETQYFGPGTRLLVL.

This clone was detected a few times. The rearrangement uses TRBV20-1 and TRBJ2-7; D is unclear. Per germline, CDR1 DFQATT and CDR2 SNEGSKA (reference sequence). V was shortened by 3 bases and J by 6 bases, with 9 bases between the two germline ends. This CDR3 has 11 residues. The CDR3 loop is CSASSPSEQYF. The DNA of the CDR3 is TGCAGTGCTAGCAGCCCTTCCGAGCAGTACTTC.

CDR3 loop: CASSPMGQLTGELFF. The DNA of the CDR3 is TGCGCCAGCAGCCCAATGGGACAGCTTACCGGGGAGCTGTTTTTT. The chain uses TRBV5-1 and TRBJ2-2; TRBD1 matches at 7 bases. With V trimmed by 4 bases and J by 5 bases, 8 bases remained unmatched. Germline CDR1 reads SGHRS; CDR2 reads YFSETQ. This CDR3 has 15 amino acids. The variable domain in full, with the rest retrieved from reference TRBV5-1 and TRBJ2-2, is KAGVTQTPRYLIKTRGQQVTLSCSPISGHRSVSWYQQTPGQGLQFLFEYFSETQRNKGNFPGRFSGRQFSNSRSEMNVSTLELGDSALYLCASSPMGQLTGELFFGEGSRLTVL.

V gene TRBV21-1 combines with J gene TRBJ1-1; TRBD1 reflects the table's D call only, with no check against the DNA. TRBV21-1 is deemed a pseudogene. CDR3 length: 15 residues. CDR3 DNA sequence: TGTGCCAGCAGCACCTGGACAGGGTCGAACACTGAAGCTTTCTTT. Protein: CASSTWTGSNTEAFF.

CDR3 sequence: CASSLAGASYEQYF. The CDR3 bases are TGCGCCAGCAGCTTGGCCGGGGCCTCCTACGAGCAGTACTTC. The V and J genes are TRBV5-1 and TRBJ2-7, with D perhaps assigned TRBD1 or TRBD2 (5 bases each). The V gene lost 0 bases and the J gene lost 0 bases, with 7 bases spanning the gap. The germline V gene has CDR1 SGHRS and CDR2 YFSETQ. The CDR3 is 14 residues long.

The V call is TRBV12-3 or TRBV12-4, the J call TRBJ1-1, with D unresolved. CDR3 length: 13 residues. The V end lost 6 bases, the J end lost 1 base, and 9 bases lay between the germline ends. CDR3 protein: CASSPGGNTEAFF. The CDR3 DNA is TGTGCCAGCAGCCCGGGAGGGAACACTGAAGCTTTCTTT.

This clone came up once. The J gene is TRBJ2-4, the V gene TRBV28; no clear D gene. CDR1 is MDHEN and CDR2 is SYDVKM in the germline V gene. The V gene lost 8 bases and the J gene lost 5 bases, with 7 bases spanning the gap. This CDR3 region has 11 residues. As DNA, the CDR3 is TGTGCCAGCCTCTCCGAAAACATTCAGTACTTC. This codes for CASLSENIQYF.

This chain joins TRBV9 and TRBJ1-4; maybe TRBD1 (5 bases). The CDR3 sequence is 15 residues long. Trimming removed 0 bases from V and 2 bases from J, with 8 bases in between. CDR1 and CDR2 (germline): SGDLS, YYNGEE. The CDR3: CASSVAPGTNEKLFF. DNA of the CDR3: TGTGCCAGCAGCGTAGCGCCAGGGACTAATGAAAAACTGTTTTTT.

In its sample, this clone was seen a few times. In DNA, the CDR3 is TGTGCCAGCAGCCAAGGGAGTCCTCAGCCCCAGCATTTT. Its translation: CASSQGSPQPQHF. This chain connects TRBV3-1 (or the pseudogene TRBV3-2) to TRBJ1-5; D gene unclear. CDR1 LGHDT and CDR2 YNNKEL come from the germline V gene (reference sequence). Trimming removed 1 base at V and 6 bases at J, with 7 bases between. This CDR3 comprises 13 residues.

The J gene is TRBJ1-4, the V gene TRBV15; no firm D call. V was pared by 0 bases and J by 6 bases, with 17 bases between. There are 17 residues in the CDR3. Germline CDR1 is LNHNV and CDR2 is YYDKDF (reference sequence). In DNA, the CDR3 is TGTGCCACCAGCAGAGATATGAAGGCGCCGGGGTATGAAAAACTGTTTTTT. Protein: CATSRDMKAPGYEKLFF.

This rearrangement joins TRBV6-4 to TRBJ2-7, with 9 bases fitting TRBD1. The germline V gene encodes CDR1 MRHNA and CDR2 SNTAGT. CDR3 size: 15 residues. The V gene end was trimmed by 2 bases and the J gene end by 3 bases; junction bases not matched to a gene: 5. CDR3: CASSDRDREDYEQYF. The CDR3 DNA follows: TGTGCCAGCAGTGACCGGGACAGGGAGGACTACGAGCAGTACTTC.

This chain joins TRBV28 and TRBJ1-4; the D gene is possibly TRBD1 (5 bases). Germline V gene data show CDR1 as MDHEN and CDR2 as SYDVKM. Trimming pared 2 bases from V and 2 bases from J, leaving 9 bases between. There are 15 residues in the CDR3. In DNA, the CDR3 is TGTGCCAGCAGTTTACGGGGACGCACTAATGAAAAACTGTTTTTT. Encoded protein: CASSLRGRTNEKLFF.

J is TRBJ1-2 and V is TRBV3-1 (or the pseudogene TRBV3-2), with D maybe TRBD1 (6 bases). V dropped 4 bases and J dropped 5 bases, with 23 bases sitting between them. From germline, CDR1 is LGHDT and CDR2 YNNKEL (reference sequence). The CDR3 is 17 amino acids. The CDR3 DNA follows: TGTGCCAGCAGCCCCAACTCCGGGACACCCGGGGGGTATGGCTACACCTTC. This codes for CASSPNSGTPGGYGYTF.

This clone was detected only a few times. The J gene is TRBJ1-4, the V gene TRBV18; D is undetermined. Trimming left V 2 bases short and J 7 bases short, with 14 bases between. The CDR3 has 15 residues. Per the germline V gene, CDR1 is KGHSH and CDR2 is LQKENI. The CDR3 region has the DNA TGTGCCAGCTCACCAATGAGGGAAATGGGTGAAAAACTGTTTTTT. It translates to CASSPMREMGEKLFF.

This clone turned up a few times. This sequence joins TRBV19 and TRBJ1-2, with a possible D match to TRBD1 (5 bases). The length of the CDR3 is 14 residues. V lost 1 base to trimming and J lost 6 bases, with 12 bases between them. Per the germline V gene, CDR1 is LNHDA and CDR2 is SQIVND (reference sequence). CDR3 sequence reads: CASSIGARDHGYTF. The DNA of the CDR3 is TGTGCCAGTAGTATAGGCGCCCGGGACCATGGCTACACCTTC. The full variable domain, completed using reference TRBV19 and TRBJ1-2, is DGGITQSPKYLFRKEGQNVTLSCEQNLNHDAMYWYRQDPGQGLRLIYYSQIVNDFQKGDIAEGYSVSREKKESFPLTVTSAQKNPTAFYLCASSIGARDHGYTFGSGTRLTVV.

The chain employs TRBV19 and TRBJ1-1, with 8 bases identical to TRBD1. CDR1 is LNHDA, CDR2 SQIVND, per germline (reference sequence). The CDR3 is 14 residues long. The junction had 6 bases not matched to a gene; V was cut back by 8 bases and J by 1 base. DNA of the CDR3: TGTGCCAGTGCCCGGACAGGGAAGAACACTGAAGCTTTCTTT. Its translation is CASARTGKNTEAFF.

The rearrangement links TRBV5-1 to TRBJ1-4, with TRBD1 matching over 7 bases. This CDR3 contains 15 residues. The germline gives CDR1 SGHRS, CDR2 YFSETQ. Trimming removed 4 bases from V and 3 bases from J; junction bases left unmatched: 6. The CDR3: CASSPKGAANEKLFF. CDR3 DNA sequence: TGCGCCAGCAGCCCGAAGGGGGCAGCTAATGAAAAACTGTTTTTT.

This chain joins TRBV27 and TRBJ1-1; D is uncertain. This CDR3 is 13 amino acids long. The germline V gene has CDR1 MNHEY and CDR2 SMNVEV (reference sequence). The V end lost 6 bases, the J end lost 2 bases, and 10 bases lay between the germline ends. CDR3 coding DNA: TGTGCCAGCAGGCTAGTTCAAAACACTGAAGCTTTCTTT. Amino acid sequence: CASRLVQNTEAFF.

The CDR3: CASSLGVNYEQYF. In nucleotides, the CDR3 is TGTGCCAGCAGCTTAGGAGTCAACTACGAGCAGTACTTC. This rearrangement joins TRBV11-2 to TRBJ2-7, with D hard to call. Looked up from germline, CDR1 is SGHAT and CDR2 is FQNNGV. There are 13 residues in the CDR3. Trimming took off 1 base at V and 3 bases at J, with 7 bases between the two ends.